The T cell receptor delta chain under discussion was sequenced for a study of Vδ1+ human thymocytes listed by TCRdb under 2018. Background on the whole study: As a data resource, the study described the mRNA-level TRG and TRD CDR3 repertoires of highly purified Vdelta1+ thymocytes obtained from young children. Validation of the multiplex-based CDR3 amplicon strategy against 5'RACE-based CDR3 amplicon generation methods had been performed previously.

Results the study describes overall, beyond this receptor: Thymic TRG and TRD repertoires appeared highly polyclonal with Gaussian CDR3 length distributions, unlike oligoclonal peripheral blood repertoires. Because unexpected Vdelta2 sequences could lead to misinterpretation of bulk repertoire data, the authors recommended using highly purified populations and validating at the single-cell level. Even though sort purity was high, roughly 21% of thymic TRD sequences were Vdelta2 (and few were Vdelta3), which was not the case for the peripheral blood Vdelta1+ controls. Numerous TRG clonotypes were shared among donors (up to about 7x10^3), while TRD repertoires were essentially private (a maximum of about 100 shared). Donors did not cluster by age or sex, so the analyses were not stratified by age or sex.

As for this clone: It lacks a known antigen. No base qualities exist here, and no much larger clone lies one base off it.

The CDR1 and CDR2 encoded by the germline V gene are TSWWSYY and QGS. From cysteine to phenylalanine, the CDR3 is 18 amino acids long. Just the 54-base CDR3 DNA is kept, in frame starting at base 1. Trimming accounts for 0 bases at V and 4 bases at J, while the number of junction bases matched to no gene is 13. Thymic samples were depleted of alphabeta T cells, then CD3+ TCRVdelta1+ TCRVdelta2- thymocytes were FACS-sorted. The purity of the sorted Vdelta1+ thymocytes fell between about 97% and 99.6%. Thymic specimens were obtained from several paediatric patients, aged from about 5 days to 16 months, who were undergoing corrective cardiac surgery. The thymic tissue was dispersed, and mononuclear cells were isolated using a Histopaque-1077 density gradient. Staining used anti-TCRVdelta1 clone TS8.2, anti-TCRVdelta2 clone B6, anti-CD3 clone HIT3a and anti-TCRalphabeta clone IP26 antibodies. RNA extraction was performed with the RNeasy mini kit, and reverse transcription was done with Superscript III. Multiplex PCR was used to generate CDR3 amplicons, with pooled V-gene forward primers and a constant-region reverse primer carrying Illumina adaptor overhangs. Amplicons were gel-purified, then indexed with Nextera index primers over roughly 8 extra PCR cycles and purified with AMPure XP beads. Sequencing of the libraries was done on an Illumina MiSeq using paired-end 250 bp reads, dual indexing and an approximately 20% PhiX spike-in. From the authors' description of their analysis: FastQC was used to quality check the reads, while ea-utils fastq-join merged the TRG read pairs. Sequences were annotated with IMGT/HighV-QUEST, keeping only productive sequences with unambiguous V-gene assignment; clonotypes were defined by identical CDR3 sequence. VDJtools 1.1.1, tcR 2.2.3, Treemap and vegan Shannon diversity in R 3.4.4 were used for downstream analysis. The public reads were reprocessed by TCRdb using CATT, and rows of matching DNA were later combined. The V and J calls come from TCRdb's annotation, not from the publication. This sample has over 65,000 delta-chain clones in its table, and 30% to 45% of those were observed once. The ten largest clones take up around 0.3% of the sample.

The V and J genes are TRDV1 and TRDJ1, with 8 bases in between that match TRDD3. The receptor was isolated from a boy under three years old who had congenital heart surgery. The specimen was Vdelta1+ gamma-delta thymocytes from the thymus. The cell subset or site tag for this specimen amounts to: FACS-sorted CD3+ TCRalphabeta- TCRVdelta1+ TCRVdelta2- thymocytes. The CDR3 in this case is CALGELCRHGGCCDKLIF. The DNA is as follows: TGTGCTCTTGGGGAACTATGCAGGCATGGGGGATGTTGCGATAAACTCATCTTT.